Listed below are T cell receptor beta chains from one sample, sequenced in a study of identical twins. Each CDR3 protein gets one entry after TCRdb re-called the 5' RACE reads with MiXCR. The profile shows 570,000 or so distinct CDR3 sequences, roughly 9.5% of them singletons. These sequences were also reported in another study, on yellow fever vaccine responses in identical twins.

Input material: PBMCs. These receptors were collected from a woman aged 18-35 years in good health. The CDR3 runs from the conserved cysteine through the conserved F or W. A D gene is named only where the DNA matches it firmly. Clone size is stated in some rows and not others, as once, few, many or a class when expanded.

d_gene: -; abundance: few; j_gene: TRBJ2-7; v_gene: TRBV6-1; CDR3nt: TGTGCCAGCAGTGAAGCGCGGGGACCCCCCTTTGAGCAGTACTTC; CDR3aa: CASSEARGPPFEQYF
d_gene: TRBD1; abundance: -; j_gene: TRBJ2-5; v_gene: TRBV12-3/TRBV12-4; CDR3nt: TGTGCCAGCAGCTACACCGGACAGGGGGTAAGAGAGACCCAGTACTTC; CDR3aa: CASSYTGQGVRETQYF
d_gene: -; abundance: few; j_gene: TRBJ2-1; v_gene: TRBV7-2; CDR3nt: TGTGCCAGCAGCTTAGTTGTTAGCTCCTACAATGAGCAGTTCTTC; CDR3aa: CASSLVVSSYNEQFF
d_gene: -; abundance: few; j_gene: TRBJ2-7; v_gene: TRBV20-1; CDR3nt: TGCAGTGCTAGTATGATTTCCTACGAGCAGTACTTC; CDR3aa: CSASMISYEQYF
d_gene: -; abundance: many; j_gene: TRBJ1-1; v_gene: TRBV3-1; CDR3nt: TGTGCCAGCAGCCAGCCGAGACTGAACACTGAAGCTTTCTTT; CDR3aa: CASSQPRLNTEAFF
d_gene: -; abundance: many; j_gene: TRBJ2-6; v_gene: TRBV18; CDR3nt: TGTGCCAGCTCACAGGTCCCTGGGGCCAACGTCCTGACTTTC; CDR3aa: CASSQVPGANVLTF
d_gene: -; abundance: -; j_gene: TRBJ2-2; v_gene: TRBV4-2; CDR3nt: TGTGCCAGCAGCGCTTGGGGGGCACTCACCGGGGAGCTGTTTTTT; CDR3aa: CASSAWGALTGELFF
d_gene: -; abundance: few; j_gene: TRBJ2-7; v_gene: TRBV7-9; CDR3nt: TGTGCCAGCAGCTTCGTCTTGGGATTCCCGGGGGAGCAGTACTTC; CDR3aa: CASSFVLGFPGEQYF
d_gene: TRBD2; abundance: many; j_gene: TRBJ2-7; v_gene: TRBV7-2; CDR3nt: TGTGCCAGCAGCTTAGCGTTGCTTGCGGGAGACCCCTTCGAGCAGTACTTC; CDR3aa: CASSLALLAGDPFEQYF
d_gene: -; abundance: many; j_gene: TRBJ2-2; v_gene: TRBV21-1; CDR3nt: TGTGCCAGCAGCAAAGGCCGGGACAGGGTCGACGGGGAGCTGTTTTTT; CDR3aa: CASSKGRDRVDGELFF
d_gene: -; abundance: many; j_gene: TRBJ2-1; v_gene: TRBV7-2; CDR3nt: TGTGCCAGCAGCTTAAAGGGGGGTACGGGGATAAATGAGCAGTTCTTC; CDR3aa: CASSLKGGTGINEQFF
d_gene: -; abundance: many; j_gene: TRBJ2-1; v_gene: TRBV20-1; CDR3nt: TGCAGTGCTAGTAATCCCATAGCCAATGAGCAGTTCTTC; CDR3aa: CSASNPIANEQFF
d_gene: TRBD1; abundance: -; j_gene: TRBJ2-7; v_gene: TRBV7-2; CDR3nt: TGTGCCAGCAGTAATACCCGGGACAGGGGCCACGAGCAGTACTTC; CDR3aa: CASSNTRDRGHEQYF
d_gene: -; abundance: many; j_gene: TRBJ2-4; v_gene: TRBV5-1; CDR3nt: TGCGCCAGCAGCCAGTGGGGAGATCTTCTAGCCAAAAACATTCAGTACTTC; CDR3aa: CASSQWGDLLAKNIQYF
d_gene: TRBD1; abundance: many; j_gene: TRBJ2-3; v_gene: TRBV29-1; CDR3nt: TGCAGCGTTGGGACAGGGGCAGATACGCAGTATTTT; CDR3aa: CSVGTGADTQYF
d_gene: TRBD2; abundance: few; j_gene: TRBJ2-3; v_gene: TRBV11-1; CDR3nt: TGTGCCAGCAGCTTAGGTCCCAACGACCGGACTAGCGGGAGAACAGATACGCAGTATTTT; CDR3aa: CASSLGPNDRTSGRTDTQYF
d_gene: -; abundance: few; j_gene: TRBJ2-1; v_gene: TRBV11-2; CDR3nt: TGTGCCAGCAGCTTAGATGTAGGGGTTCCGTCGTATGAGCAGTTCTTC; CDR3aa: CASSLDVGVPSYEQFF
d_gene: -; abundance: few; j_gene: TRBJ2-5; v_gene: TRBV7-9; CDR3nt: TGTGCCAGCAGCAAAGGGACCGGGGGACTCCAAGAGACCCAGTACTTC; CDR3aa: CASSKGTGGLQETQYF
d_gene: TRBD1; abundance: few; j_gene: TRBJ2-5; v_gene: TRBV6-1; CDR3nt: TGTGCCAGCAGTGAAATGGCAGGGGGCGAGAAAGAGACCCAGTACTTC; CDR3aa: CASSEMAGGEKETQYF
d_gene: TRBD2; abundance: many; j_gene: TRBJ2-2; v_gene: TRBV29-1; CDR3nt: TGCAGCGTTCAGAGCGGGAGGGACACCGGGGAGCTGTTTTTT; CDR3aa: CSVQSGRDTGELFF
d_gene: TRBD2; abundance: -; j_gene: TRBJ2-1; v_gene: TRBV20-1; CDR3nt: TGCAGTGCTCACCTCCGGGACACCGGGACTAGCGGGGCCCTCGGGGAGCAGTTCTTC; CDR3aa: CSAHLRDTGTSGALGEQFF
d_gene: -; abundance: few; j_gene: TRBJ2-5; v_gene: TRBV20-1; CDR3nt: TGCAGTGCCAGGGACACCATGGGGGAGACCCAGTACTTC; CDR3aa: CSARDTMGETQYF
d_gene: -; abundance: many; j_gene: TRBJ1-5; v_gene: TRBV12-3/TRBV12-4; CDR3nt: TGTGCCAGCCGAAGGTCAGGGTCCAGTCAGCCCCAGCATTTT; CDR3aa: CASRRSGSSQPQHF
d_gene: -; abundance: -; j_gene: TRBJ2-7; v_gene: TRBV7-9; CDR3nt: TGTGCCAGCAGCTACCAGGGTGAGGAGTACGAGCAGTACTTC; CDR3aa: CASSYQGEEYEQYF
d_gene: -; abundance: few; j_gene: TRBJ1-2; v_gene: TRBV4-2; CDR3nt: TGTGCCAGCAGCCTTGCCGGGATTGGCTACACCTTC; CDR3aa: CASSLAGIGYTF
d_gene: -; abundance: -; j_gene: TRBJ2-5; v_gene: TRBV7-3; CDR3nt: TGTGCCAGCAGCCCGGGTGGCGGGGGCGGAGAGACCCAGTACTTC; CDR3aa: CASSPGGGGGETQYF
d_gene: -; abundance: many; j_gene: TRBJ1-1; v_gene: TRBV7-9; CDR3nt: TGTGCCAGCAGCTTATCGGCCAGGGGGAACACTGAAGCTTTCTTT; CDR3aa: CASSLSARGNTEAFF
d_gene: -; abundance: few; j_gene: TRBJ1-6; v_gene: TRBV11-2; CDR3nt: TGTGCCAGCAGCTTAGTGGCAGGGAGTCCCGATTCACCCCTCCACTTT; CDR3aa: CASSLVAGSPDSPLHF
d_gene: -; abundance: few; j_gene: TRBJ2-7; v_gene: TRBV12-3/TRBV12-4; CDR3nt: TGTGCCAGCAGTTCTGAGTATTTTGCACAGGGTAATTTCTACGAGCAGTACTTC; CDR3aa: CASSSEYFAQGNFYEQYF